Each of the 13 T cell receptor beta chains below was sequenced from the same sample in a study of T cell responses to AZD1222 COVID-19 vaccine. Only in-frame clones appear in the TCRdb table, and some are missing; sequencing was by immunoSEQ multiplex PCR. The sample holds about 180,000 clones, around 88% seen once. This specimen was peripheral blood, taken on day 0 of AZD1222 vaccination. These TCRs come from an adult in good health.

J is TRBJ2-1 and V is TRBV4-3, with D possibly matching TRBD1 (5 bases). The V gene lost 0 bases and the J gene lost 2 bases, with 8 bases spanning the gap. The CDR3 is made up of 15 amino acids. Germline V gives CDR1 LGHNA, CDR2 YSLEER. CDR3 DNA: TGCGCCAGCAGCCAAGACAGGACACCCTACAATGAGCAGTTCTTC. This translates into CASSQDRTPYNEQFF.

J is TRBJ1-4 and V is TRBV10-3; 10 nucleotides align to TRBD1. Germline V gene sequence: CDR1 ENHRY, CDR2 SYGVKD. The ends lost 0 bases at V and 13 bases at J; junction bases unmatched: 17. The CDR3 has 18 amino acids. The DNA of the CDR3 is TGTGCCATCAGTGAGTCGGGGGAGGGACAGGGGCCCACCCGAGGACTGTTTTTT. Translated, it gives CAISESGEGQGPTRGLFF.

This chain links TRBV28 with TRBJ1-2, with D maybe TRBD1 (5 bases). The CDR3 has 14 amino acids. The V end was cut by 10 bases, the J end by 3 bases, with 18 bases between. From germline, CDR1 is MDHEN and CDR2 SYDVKM. The CDR3 sequence is CATIGVSEDYGYTF. In DNA form, the CDR3 reads TGTGCCACCATAGGGGTTTCGGAAGACTATGGCTACACCTTC.

This sequence joins TRBV28 and TRBJ2-7; D unresolved. Germline CDR1 MDHEN, CDR2 SYDVKM. This CDR3 is 14 amino acids long. The ends were cut back, 3 bases at V and 0 bases at J, with 9 bases in the middle. CDR3 DNA sequence: TGTGCCAGCAGTTTGACTCCTAGCTCCTACGAGCAGTACTTC. Encoded protein: CASSLTPSSYEQYF.

This chain uses TRBV2 with TRBJ1-2; D is uncertain. The germline gives CDR1 SNHLY, CDR2 FYNNEI. CDR3 length: 13 amino acids. V lost 0 bases to trimming and J lost 4 bases, with 6 bases between them. Here the CDR3 DNA reads TGTGCCAGCAGTGAAGCAAGTGGCTATGGCTACACCTTC. This translates into CASSEASGYGYTF.

V is TRBV29-1 and J is TRBJ1-3; a possible D gene is TRBD1 (5 bases). CDR1 and CDR2 from the germline V gene are SQVTM and ANQGSEA. V was shortened by 3 bases and J by 0 bases, with 12 bases between the two germline ends. This CDR3 is 15 amino acids long. For the CDR3, the DNA is TGCAGCGTTGAGTCCAGGGAAGCCTCTGGAAACACCATATATTTT. Translation: CSVESREASGNTIYF.

The V call is TRBV12-3 or TRBV12-4, the J call TRBJ2-2; D is ambiguous. With 3 bases removed from V and 8 bases from J, the gap between germline ends came to 7 bases. There are 12 residues in the CDR3. The CDR3 bases are TGTGCCAGCAGTTTCTCGGCTGGGGAGCTGTTTTTT. It specifies CASSFSAGELFF.

This chain joins TRBV7-3 and TRBJ2-6; possible D gene TRBD1, 6 bases. The germline CDR1 and CDR2 sequences are SGHTA and FQGTGA. The CDR3 is 17 residues long. Between the trimmed V and J ends, which lost 5 bases and 0 bases, there was a span of 14 bases. CDR3 region: CASSARDIYSGANVLTF. DNA of the CDR3: TGTGCCAGCAGCGCCCGGGACATCTACTCTGGGGCCAACGTCCTGACTTTC.

This clone was detected only once. This chain links TRBV9 with TRBJ1-6; a possible D gene is TRBD1 (6 bases). Trimming took 0 bases from V and 4 from J, leaving 11 bases between them. From germline, CDR1 is SGDLS and CDR2 YYNGEE. This CDR3 is built from 16 residues. The CDR3 bases are TGTGCCAGCAGCGTAGCAAGCAGGGGATATAATTCACCCCTCCACTTT. This translates into CASSVASRGYNSPLHF.

The chain has TRBV7-3 and TRBJ2-2; 9 bases agree with TRBD2. The CDR3 loop spans 16 amino acids. V was clipped by 1 base and J by 1 base; unmatched bases: 1. In germline, CDR1 is SGHTA, CDR2 FQGTGA. The CDR3 here is CASSLSSGGNTGELFF. The CDR3 nucleotides read TGTGCCAGCAGCTTAAGTAGCGGGGGGAACACCGGGGAGCTGTTTTTT. Looking up the rest from reference TRBV7-3 and TRBJ2-2 gives the full variable domain: GAGVSQTPSNKVTEKGKYVELRCDPISGHTALYWYRQSLGQGPEFLIYFQGTGAADDSGLPNDRFFAVRPEGSVSTLKIQRTERGDSAVYLCASSLSSGGNTGELFFGEGSRLTVL.

The chain has TRBV13 and TRBJ2-7, with TRBD1 matching over 8 bases. The CDR3 totals 15 residues. Per the germline V gene, CDR1 is PRHDT and CDR2 is FYEKMQ (reference sequence). V was clipped by 2 bases and J by 7 bases; unmatched bases: 10. CDR3 sequence (DNA): TGTGCCAGCAGCTTAACCGGGACAGGATCGCAAGAGCAGTACTTC. This sequence encodes CASSLTGTGSQEQYF.

This sequence joins TRBV5-1 and TRBJ1-5; D is unresolved. CDR3 length: 13 residues. V was trimmed by 0 bases and J by 6 bases, leaving 7 bases between them. The germline gives CDR1 SGHRS, CDR2 YFSETQ. The CDR3 spells CASSLGTGQPQHF. The DNA of the CDR3 is TGCGCCAGCAGCTTGGGGACGGGTCAGCCCCAGCATTTT.

This rearrangement joins TRBV9 to TRBJ1-2; D is perhaps TRBD1 (6 bases). The CDR3 covers 16 residues. The germline V and J ends were trimmed by 0 bases and 4 bases, with 16 bases remaining between them. Germline CDR1 and CDR2: SGDLS and YYNGEE. The CDR3 loop reads CASSVGGGGEIYGYTF. For the CDR3, the DNA is TGTGCCAGCAGCGTAGGAGGAGGGGGTGAGATCTATGGCTACACCTTC.